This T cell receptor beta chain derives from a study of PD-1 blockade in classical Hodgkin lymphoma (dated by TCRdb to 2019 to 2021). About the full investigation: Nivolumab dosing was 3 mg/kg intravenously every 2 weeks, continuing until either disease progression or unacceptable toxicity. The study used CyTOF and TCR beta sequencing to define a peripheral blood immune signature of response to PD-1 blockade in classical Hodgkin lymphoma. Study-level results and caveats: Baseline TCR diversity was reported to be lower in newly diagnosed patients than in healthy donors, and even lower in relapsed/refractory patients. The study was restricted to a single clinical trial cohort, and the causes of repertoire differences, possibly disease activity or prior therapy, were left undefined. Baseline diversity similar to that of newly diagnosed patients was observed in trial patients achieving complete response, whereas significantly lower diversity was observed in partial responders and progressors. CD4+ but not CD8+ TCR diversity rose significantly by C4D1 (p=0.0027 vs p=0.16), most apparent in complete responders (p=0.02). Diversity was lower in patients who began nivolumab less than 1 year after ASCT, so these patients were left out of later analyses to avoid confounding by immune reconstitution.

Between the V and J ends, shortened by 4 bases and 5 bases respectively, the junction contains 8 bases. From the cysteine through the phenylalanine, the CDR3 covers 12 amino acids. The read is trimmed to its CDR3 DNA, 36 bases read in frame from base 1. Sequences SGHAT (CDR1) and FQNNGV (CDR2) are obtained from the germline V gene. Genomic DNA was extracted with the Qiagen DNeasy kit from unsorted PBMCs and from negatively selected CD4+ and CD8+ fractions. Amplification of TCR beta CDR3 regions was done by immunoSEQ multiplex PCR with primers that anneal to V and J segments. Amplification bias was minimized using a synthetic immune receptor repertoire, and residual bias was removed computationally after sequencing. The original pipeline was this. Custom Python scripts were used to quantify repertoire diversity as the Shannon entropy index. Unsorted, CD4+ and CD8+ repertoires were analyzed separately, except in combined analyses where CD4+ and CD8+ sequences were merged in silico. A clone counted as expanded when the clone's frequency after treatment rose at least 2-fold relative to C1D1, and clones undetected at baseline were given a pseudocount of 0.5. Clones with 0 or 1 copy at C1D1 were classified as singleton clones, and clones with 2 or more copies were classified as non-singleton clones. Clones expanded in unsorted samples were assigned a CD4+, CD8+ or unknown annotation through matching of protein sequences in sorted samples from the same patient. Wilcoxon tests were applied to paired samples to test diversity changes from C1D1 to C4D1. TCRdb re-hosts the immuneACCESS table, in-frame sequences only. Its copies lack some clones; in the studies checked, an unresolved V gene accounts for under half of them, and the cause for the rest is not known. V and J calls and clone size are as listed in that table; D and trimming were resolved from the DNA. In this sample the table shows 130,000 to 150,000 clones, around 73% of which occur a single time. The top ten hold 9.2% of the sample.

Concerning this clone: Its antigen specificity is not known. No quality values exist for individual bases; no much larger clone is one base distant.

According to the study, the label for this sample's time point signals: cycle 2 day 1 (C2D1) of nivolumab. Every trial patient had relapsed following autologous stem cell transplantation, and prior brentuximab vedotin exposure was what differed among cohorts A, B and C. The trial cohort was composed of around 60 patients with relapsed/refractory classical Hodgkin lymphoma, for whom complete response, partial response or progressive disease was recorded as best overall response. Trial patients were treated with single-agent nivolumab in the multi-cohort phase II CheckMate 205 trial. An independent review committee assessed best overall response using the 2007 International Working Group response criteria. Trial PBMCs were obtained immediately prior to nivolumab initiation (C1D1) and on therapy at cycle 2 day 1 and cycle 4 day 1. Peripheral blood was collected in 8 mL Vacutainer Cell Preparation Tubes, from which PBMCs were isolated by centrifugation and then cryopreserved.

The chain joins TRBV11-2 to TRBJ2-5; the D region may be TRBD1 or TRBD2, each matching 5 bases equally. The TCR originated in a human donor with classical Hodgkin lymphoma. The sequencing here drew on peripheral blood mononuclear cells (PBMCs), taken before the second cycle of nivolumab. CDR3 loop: CASSWGWETQYF. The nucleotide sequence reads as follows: TGTGCCAGCAGCTGGGGGTGGGAGACCCAGTACTTC.